A selection of T cell receptor beta chains follows, all from one sample in a study of shared clonotypes between healthy human individuals. The method was immunoSEQ multiplex PCR; TCRdb's version includes in-frame clones alone and lacks a portion of them. The sample lists more than 2,000,000 clones, approximately 94% occurring once. Sequencing input: naive CD4+ T cells sorted from blood. The receptors were gathered from a young man in good health. Each CDR3 is given with its conserved first and last residue. A D gene is named only where the DNA matches it firmly. Not every row has a clone size; where given, it reads once, few, many or a size class.

J | V | D | size | CDR3 | DNA
TRBJ1-1 | TRBV5-1 | TRBD1 | few | CASSPGTGEAGTEAFF | TGCGCCAGCAGCCCGGGGACAGGGGAGGCGGGCACTGAAGCTTTCTTT
TRBJ2-2 | TRBV7-2 | - | - | CASSLGWRGSSAGELFF | TGTGCCAGCAGCTTGGGGTGGCGGGGCTCGTCGGCCGGGGAGCTGTTTTTT
TRBJ2-5 | TRBV18 | - | few | CASSAQETQYF | TGTGCCAGCTCAGCCCAAGAGACCCAGTACTTC
TRBJ2-1 | TRBV7-8 | TRBD1 | - | CASSFSGGPYNEQFF | TGTGCCAGCAGCTTTTCAGGGGGCCCCTACAATGAGCAGTTCTTC
TRBJ2-7 | TRBV18 | TRBD1 | - | CASSSQYPGTALEQYF | TGTGCCAGCTCCTCACAGTACCCCGGGACAGCACTCGAGCAGTACTTC
TRBJ1-1 | TRBV5-6 | TRBD1 | once | CASSRDRGLEAFF | TGTGCCAGCAGCAGGGACAGGGGCTTGGAGGCTTTCTTT
TRBJ1-6 | TRBV25-1 | - | - | CASSEVVRNSPLHF | TGTGCCAGCAGTGAAGTGGTCAGGAATTCACCCCTCCACTTT
TRBJ1-4 | TRBV27 | - | - | CASSLRPGGGLREKLFF | TGTGCCAGCAGTTTACGGCCGGGTGGGGGATTGAGGGAAAAACTGTTTTTT
TRBJ2-1 | TRBV5-1 | TRBD1 | - | CASSSGPTGESNEQFF | TGCGCCAGCAGCTCGGGACCGACAGGGGAGAGCAATGAGCAGTTCTTC
TRBJ2-2 | TRBV4-3 | - | - | CASSQGPEGSDTGELFF | TGCGCCAGCAGCCAAGGTCCGGAGGGATCCGACACCGGGGAGCTGTTTTTT
TRBJ2-3 | TRBV18 | - | few | CASSHLTGTSTDTQYF | TGTGCCAGCTCACACCTGACAGGGACTAGCACAGATACGCAGTATTTT
TRBJ2-2 | TRBV7-6 | - | - | CASLLRPGTGELFF | TGTGCCAGCTTGCTCCGACCCGGGACCGGGGAGCTGTTTTTT
TRBJ2-7 | TRBV6-5 | TRBD2 | - | CASSYAGDDYEQYF | TGTGCCAGCAGTTATGCGGGAGACGACTACGAGCAGTACTTC
TRBJ2-1 | TRBV6-5 | TRBD2 | - | CASSRGGSYNEQFF | TGTGCCAGCAGTCGGGGGGGATCCTACAATGAGCAGTTCTTC
TRBJ2-5 | TRBV7-9 | - | - | CASSSRPPDREYQETQYF | TGTGCCAGCAGCTCCCGTCCCCCGGACAGAGAGTACCAAGAGACCCAGTACTTC
TRBJ1-6 | TRBV30 | - | - | CAWRGLGNSPLHF | TGTGCCTGGAGGGGCCTGGGGAATTCACCCCTCCACTTT
TRBJ2-2 | TRBV2 | - | - | CASTNPANTGELFF | TGTGCCAGCACAAACCCCGCGAACACCGGGGAGCTGTTTTTT
TRBJ2-7 | TRBV6-1 | TRBD1 | - | CASSIRDRGYEQYF | TGTGCCAGCAGTATTCGGGACAGGGGTTACGAGCAGTACTTC
TRBJ1-2 | TRBV10-3 | - | - | CAISESKGDYGYTF | TGTGCCATCAGTGAGTCGAAAGGGGACTATGGCTACACCTTC
TRBJ1-2 | TRBV28 | - | - | CASSSHRPGPPPYGYTF | TGTGCCAGCAGTTCCCACCGTCCGGGCCCTCCCCCGTATGGCTACACCTTC
TRBJ1-4 | TRBV28 | TRBD1 | - | CASSGDSLNEKLFF | TGTGCCAGCAGCGGGGACAGCCTTAATGAAAAACTGTTTTTT
TRBJ1-1 | TRBV7-8 | TRBD1 | - | CASSLEESGGAYTEAFF | TGTGCCAGCAGCTTAGAAGAGTCAGGGGGCGCGTATACTGAAGCTTTCTTT
TRBJ1-4 | TRBV6-5 | - | - | CASSYALGEKLFF | TGTGCCAGCAGTTACGCTCTAGGTGAAAAACTGTTTTTT
TRBJ1-6 | TRBV6-5 | TRBD1 | - | CASRRTGEDSPLHF | TGTGCCAGCAGACGTACAGGGGAAGATTCACCCCTCCACTTT
TRBJ2-6 | TRBV2 | TRBD1 | - | CASRGQSGANVLTF | TGTGCCAGCAGGGGACAGTCTGGGGCCAACGTCCTGACTTTC
TRBJ2-1 | TRBV10-3 | TRBD2 | - | CAISESRTSGSFNEQFF | TGTGCCATCAGTGAGTCCCGGACTAGCGGGAGTTTCAATGAGCAGTTCTTC
TRBJ1-4 | TRBV4-3 | - | - | CASSLATDNEKLFF | TGCGCCAGCAGCCTCGCCACGGATAATGAAAAACTGTTTTTT
TRBJ2-7 | TRBV6-1 | TRBD1 | once | CASSALSTGAYEQYF | TGTGCCAGCAGTGCCCTTTCGACAGGGGCCTACGAGCAGTACTTC
TRBJ2-7 | TRBV5-6 | - | - | CASSFTGPPYEQYF | TGTGCCAGCAGCTTTACAGGGCCCCCCTACGAGCAGTACTTC
TRBJ2-4 | TRBV7-2 | - | - | CASSFLKKDLNF | TGTGCCAGCAGCTTCCTGAAAAAAGACCTCAACTTC
TRBJ2-1 | TRBV5-1 | TRBD2 | - | CASSPGLVFEQFF | TGCGCCAGCAGCCCAGGACTAGTTTTTGAGCAGTTCTTC
TRBJ1-5 | TRBV6-1 | - | - | CASSDKGLPQHF | TGTGCCAGCAGTGATAAGGGATTGCCCCAGCATTTT
TRBJ1-6 | TRBV5-4 | - | - | CASSERQAFNSPLHF | TGTGCCAGCAGCGAAAGACAGGCGTTCAATTCACCCCTCCACTTT
TRBJ2-5 | TRBV5-1 | - | - | CASSPQDTLTETQYF | TGCGCCAGCAGCCCCCAGGATACTTTAACGGAGACCCAGTACTTC
TRBJ2-1 | TRBV11-2 | - | - | CASSSVVHYNEQFF | TGTGCCAGCAGCTCGGTGGTCCATTACAATGAGCAGTTCTTC
TRBJ2-2 | TRBV6-4 | - | - | CASSRGLGGELFF | TGTGCCAGCAGCCGCGGACTTGGCGGGGAGCTGTTTTTT
TRBJ1-2 | TRBV28 | TRBD1 | - | CATEGGQGEQGYGYTF | TGTGCCACCGAAGGGGGACAGGGGGAACAAGGCTATGGCTACACCTTC
TRBJ1-2 | TRBV25-1 | - | - | CASSVRLGQGNYGYTF | TGTGCCAGCAGTGTGCGTTTAGGGCAGGGGAACTATGGCTACACCTTC
TRBJ1-2 | TRBV6-6 | TRBD1 | - | CAGQTGGSDYGYTF | TGTGCCGGCCAGACAGGGGGAAGTGACTATGGCTACACCTTC
TRBJ2-1 | TRBV30 | TRBD1 | - | CALGQGVNEQFF | TGTGCCTTAGGACAGGGGGTGAATGAGCAGTTCTTC
TRBJ2-7 | TRBV19 | TRBD2 | - | CASSRLAGGINEQYF | TGTGCCAGTAGCCGACTAGCGGGAGGGATCAACGAGCAGTACTTC
TRBJ1-2 | TRBV30 | - | - | CAWSVRGDYGYTF | TGTGCCTGGAGTGTACGAGGGGACTATGGCTACACCTTC
TRBJ1-1 | TRBV10-1 | - | once | CASSPGPGTEAFF | TGCGCCAGTTCCCCGGGGCCAGGCACTGAAGCTTTCTTT
TRBJ1-1 | TRBV9 | - | - | CASSVSGGRSEAFF | TGTGCCAGCAGCGTATCGGGGGGGAGGTCTGAAGCTTTCTTT
TRBJ1-5 | TRBV18 | - | - | CASSLDLNQPQHF | TGTGCCAGCTCACTCGACCTCAATCAGCCCCAGCATTTT
TRBJ2-5 | TRBV18 | TRBD2 | - | CASSPPSGRTKETQYF | TGTGCCAGCTCACCACCAAGCGGGAGGACGAAAGAGACCCAGTACTTC
TRBJ2-7 | TRBV28 | TRBD1 | - | CASSRPGQGAYEQYF | TGTGCCAGCAGCCGTCCGGGACAGGGGGCTTACGAGCAGTACTTC
TRBJ1-5 | TRBV2 | - | - | CASSLQGPAAQHF | TGTGCCAGCAGTCTACAGGGCCCCGCAGCCCAGCATTTT
TRBJ2-3 | TRBV30 | - | - | CAWSRGATQYF | TGTGCCTGGAGTAGGGGAGCGACGCAGTATTTT
TRBJ1-5 | TRBV19 | - | few | CASSTTGTSHQPQHF | TGTGCCAGTAGTACAACCGGGACAAGTCATCAGCCCCAGCATTTT
TRBJ1-5 | TRBV28 | - | - | CASSFGGSVSNQPQHF | TGTGCCAGCAGTTTTGGCGGCAGCGTAAGCAATCAGCCCCAGCATTTT
TRBJ2-7 | TRBV20-1 | - | - | CSARVRYEQYF | TGCAGTGCTAGGGTACGCTACGAGCAGTACTTC
TRBJ2-3 | TRBV28 | - | - | CASSPSAKRRTDTQYF | TGTGCCAGCAGTCCCTCGGCCAAAAGGCGCACAGATACGCAGTATTTT
TRBJ2-7 | TRBV14 | TRBD1 | - | CASRVQDRGYEQYF | TGTGCCAGCAGAGTACAGGACAGGGGCTACGAGCAGTACTTC
TRBJ2-1 | TRBV25-1 | - | - | CASSESIFSSYNEQFF | TGTGCCAGCAGTGAATCGATTTTTAGCTCCTACAATGAGCAGTTCTTC